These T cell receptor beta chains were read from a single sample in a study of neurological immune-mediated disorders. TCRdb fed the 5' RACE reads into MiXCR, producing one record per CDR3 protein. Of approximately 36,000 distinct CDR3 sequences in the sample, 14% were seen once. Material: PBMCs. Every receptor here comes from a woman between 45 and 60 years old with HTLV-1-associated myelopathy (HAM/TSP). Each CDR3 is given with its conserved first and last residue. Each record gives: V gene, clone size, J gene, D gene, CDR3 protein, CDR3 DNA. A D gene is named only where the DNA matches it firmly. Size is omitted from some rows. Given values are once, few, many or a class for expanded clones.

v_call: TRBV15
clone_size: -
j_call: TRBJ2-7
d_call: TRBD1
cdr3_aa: CVTSRAGDRIYEQYF
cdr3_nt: TGTGTCACCAGCAGAGCTGGGGACAGGATTTACGAGCAGTACTTC

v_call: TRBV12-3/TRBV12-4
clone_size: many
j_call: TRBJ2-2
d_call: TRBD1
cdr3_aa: CASSPRTGGGGELFF
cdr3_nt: TGTGCCAGCAGTCCTCGGACAGGGGGCGGCGGGGAGCTGTTTTTT

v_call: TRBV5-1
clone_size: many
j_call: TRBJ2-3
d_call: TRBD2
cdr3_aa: CASSPSGVRTDTQYF
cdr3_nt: TGCGCCAGCAGCCCAAGCGGGGTTCGCACAGATACGCAGTATTTT

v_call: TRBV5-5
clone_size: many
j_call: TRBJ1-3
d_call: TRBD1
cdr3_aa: CASSSRLLRGISGNTIYF
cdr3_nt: TGTGCCAGCAGCTCACGTCTGCTCAGGGGGATCTCTGGAAACACCATATATTTT

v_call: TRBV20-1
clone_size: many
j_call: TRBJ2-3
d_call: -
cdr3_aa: CSARRSDTQYF
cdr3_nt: TGCAGTGCCCGAAGGTCAGATACGCAGTATTTT

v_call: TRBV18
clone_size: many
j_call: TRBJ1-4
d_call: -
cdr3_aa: CASSALATNEKLFF
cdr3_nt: TGTGCCAGCTCAGCACTAGCAACTAATGAAAAACTGTTTTTT

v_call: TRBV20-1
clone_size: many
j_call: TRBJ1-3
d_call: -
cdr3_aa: CSASSTDRNTIYF
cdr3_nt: TGCAGTGCTAGTTCGACAGACCGAAACACCATATATTTT

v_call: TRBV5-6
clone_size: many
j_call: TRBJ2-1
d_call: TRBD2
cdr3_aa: CASSSSSGGARNEQFF
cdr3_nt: TGTGCCAGCAGCAGCAGTAGCGGGGGGGCCAGAAATGAGCAGTTCTTC

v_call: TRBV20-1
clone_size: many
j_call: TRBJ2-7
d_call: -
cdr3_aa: CSARDLARAGSYEQYF
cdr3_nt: TGCAGTGCTAGAGATTTAGCGCGGGCCGGGAGCTACGAGCAGTACTTC

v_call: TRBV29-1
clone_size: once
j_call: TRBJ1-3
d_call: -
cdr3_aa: CSAGQPGNTIYF
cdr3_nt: TGCAGCGCCGGACAGCCGGGAAACACCATATATTTT

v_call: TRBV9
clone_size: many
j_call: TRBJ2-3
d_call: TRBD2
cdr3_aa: CASSPVLAGGAQYF
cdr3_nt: TGTGCCAGCAGCCCAGTTCTAGCGGGGGGAGCGCAGTATTTT

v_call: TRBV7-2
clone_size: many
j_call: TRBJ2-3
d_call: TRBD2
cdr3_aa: CASSLVGGVGDTQYF
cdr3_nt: TGTGCCAGCAGCTTAGTCGGGGGGGTAGGAGATACGCAGTATTTT

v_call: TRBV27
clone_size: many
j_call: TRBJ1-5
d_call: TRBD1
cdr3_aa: CASSPIGTGGYQPQHF
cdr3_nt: TGTGCCAGCAGCCCCATAGGGACAGGGGGCTATCAGCCCCAGCATTTT

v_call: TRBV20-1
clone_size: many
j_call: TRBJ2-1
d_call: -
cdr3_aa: CSARVSRGNEQFF
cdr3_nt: TGCAGTGCTAGAGTTAGCAGGGGTAATGAGCAGTTCTTC

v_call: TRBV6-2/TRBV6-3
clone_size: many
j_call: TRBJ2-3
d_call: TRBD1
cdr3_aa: CASRDTGQGHTDTQYF
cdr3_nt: TGTGCCAGCAGGGACACCGGACAGGGCCACACAGATACGCAGTATTTT

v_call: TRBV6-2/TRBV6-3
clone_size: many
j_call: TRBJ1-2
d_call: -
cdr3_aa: CASTPDISYGYTF
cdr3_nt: TGTGCCAGCACTCCGGACATCTCCTATGGCTACACCTTC

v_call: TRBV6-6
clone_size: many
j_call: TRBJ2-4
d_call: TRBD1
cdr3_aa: CASSLQDRPKNIQYF
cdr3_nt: TGTGCCAGCAGTCTTCAGGACAGGCCCAAAAACATTCAGTACTTC

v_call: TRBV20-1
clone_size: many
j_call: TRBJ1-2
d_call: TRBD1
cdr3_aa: CSASDRVYHGYTF
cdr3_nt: TGCAGTGCGTCGGACAGGGTGTATCATGGCTACACCTTC

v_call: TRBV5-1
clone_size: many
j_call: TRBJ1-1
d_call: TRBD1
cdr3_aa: CASSLIPGQGTEAFF
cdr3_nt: TGCGCCAGCAGCTTGATTCCGGGACAGGGCACTGAAGCTTTCTTT

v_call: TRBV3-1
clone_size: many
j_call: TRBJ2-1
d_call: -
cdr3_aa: CASSLTLSSYNEQFF
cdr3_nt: TGTGCCAGCAGCCTTACTTTGAGCTCCTACAATGAGCAGTTCTTC

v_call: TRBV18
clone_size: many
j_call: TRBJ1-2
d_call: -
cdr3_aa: CASSLGARTEIYGYTF
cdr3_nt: TGTGCCAGCTCCCTTGGGGCCCGGACAGAGATCTATGGCTACACCTTC

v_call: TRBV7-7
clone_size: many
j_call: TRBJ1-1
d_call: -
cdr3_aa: CASSLRVGSEAFF
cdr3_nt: TGTGCTAGCAGCCTCCGGGTGGGGTCTGAAGCTTTCTTT

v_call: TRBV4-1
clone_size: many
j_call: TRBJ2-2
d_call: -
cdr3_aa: CASSPDDGELFF
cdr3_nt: TGCGCCAGCAGCCCAGACGACGGGGAGCTGTTTTTT

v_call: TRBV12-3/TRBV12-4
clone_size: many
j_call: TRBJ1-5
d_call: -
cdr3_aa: CASSLQRGALQPQHF
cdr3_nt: TGTGCCAGCAGTTTACAAAGGGGGGCTCTCCAGCCCCAGCATTTT

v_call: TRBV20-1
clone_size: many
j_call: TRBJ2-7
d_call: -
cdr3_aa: CSGQGREQYF
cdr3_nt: TGCAGTGGGCAGGGCCGGGAGCAGTACTTC

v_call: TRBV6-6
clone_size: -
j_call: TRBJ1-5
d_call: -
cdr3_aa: CASSQQGGQPQHF
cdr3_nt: TGTGCCAGCAGTCAACAGGGCGGGCAGCCCCAGCATTTT

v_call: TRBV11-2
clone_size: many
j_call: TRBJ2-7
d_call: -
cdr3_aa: CASSPITGSSLYEQYF
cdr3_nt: TGTGCCAGCAGCCCCATTACAGGGTCCTCACTATACGAGCAGTACTTC

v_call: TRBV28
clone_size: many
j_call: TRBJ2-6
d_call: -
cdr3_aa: CASSYPSGANVLTF
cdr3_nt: TGTGCCAGCAGTTACCCATCTGGGGCCAACGTCCTGACTTTC

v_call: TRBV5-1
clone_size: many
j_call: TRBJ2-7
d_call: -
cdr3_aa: CASSLGRDYEQYF
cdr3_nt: TGCGCCAGCAGCTTAGGGCGTGACTACGAGCAGTACTTC

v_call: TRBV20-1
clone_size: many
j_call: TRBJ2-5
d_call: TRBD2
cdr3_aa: CSAVGVAGQETQYF
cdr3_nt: TGCAGTGCGGTGGGAGTAGCGGGTCAAGAGACCCAGTACTTC

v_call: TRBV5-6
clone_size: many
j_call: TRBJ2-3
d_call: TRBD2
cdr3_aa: CASSLWEGGRADTQYF
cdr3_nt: TGTGCCAGCAGCTTGTGGGAGGGTGGTAGGGCAGATACGCAGTATTTT

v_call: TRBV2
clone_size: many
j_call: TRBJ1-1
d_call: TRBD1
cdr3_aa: CASTRDRGGTEAFF
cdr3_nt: TGTGCCAGCACCCGAGACAGGGGTGGCACTGAAGCTTTCTTT

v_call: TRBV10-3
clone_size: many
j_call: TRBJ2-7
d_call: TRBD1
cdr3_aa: CAISGTGPEQYF
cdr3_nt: TGTGCCATCAGCGGGACAGGGCCCGAGCAGTACTTC

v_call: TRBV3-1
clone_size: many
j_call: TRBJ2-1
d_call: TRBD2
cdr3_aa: CASSGLAGGLNEQFF
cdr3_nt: TGTGCCAGCAGCGGACTAGCGGGGGGGCTTAATGAGCAGTTCTTC

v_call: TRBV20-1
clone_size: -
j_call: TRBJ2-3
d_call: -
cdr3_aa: CSARDVSQGRTDTQYF
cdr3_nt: TGCAGTGCTAGAGATGTTTCCCAGGGTCGCACAGATACGCAGTATTTT

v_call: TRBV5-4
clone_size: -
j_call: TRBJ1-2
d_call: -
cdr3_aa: CASSLGTSWDGYTF
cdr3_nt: TGTGCCAGCAGCCTTGGGACTTCTTGGGATGGCTACACCTTC

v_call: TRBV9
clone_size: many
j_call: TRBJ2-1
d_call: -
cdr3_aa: CASSVVSSYNEQFF
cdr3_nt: TGTGCCAGCAGCGTAGTATCCTCCTACAATGAGCAGTTCTTC

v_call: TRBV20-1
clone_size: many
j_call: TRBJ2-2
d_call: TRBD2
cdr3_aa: CSARRGGGIGELFF
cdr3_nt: TGCAGTGCTAGACGGGGGGGCGGAATCGGGGAGCTGTTTTTT

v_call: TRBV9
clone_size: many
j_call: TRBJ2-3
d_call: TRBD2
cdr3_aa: CASSRTSGGSTDTQYF
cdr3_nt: TGTGCCAGCAGCCGGACTAGCGGCGGGAGCACAGATACGCAGTATTTT

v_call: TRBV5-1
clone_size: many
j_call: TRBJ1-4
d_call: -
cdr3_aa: CASSLRDAPEKLFF
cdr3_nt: TGCGCCAGCAGCTTAAGAGACGCACCGGAAAAACTGTTTTTT

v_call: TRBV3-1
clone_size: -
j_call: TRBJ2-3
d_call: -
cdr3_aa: CASSHSPRGASTDTQYF
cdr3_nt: TGTGCCAGCAGCCATAGTCCCCGAGGTGCGAGCACAGATACGCAGTATTTT